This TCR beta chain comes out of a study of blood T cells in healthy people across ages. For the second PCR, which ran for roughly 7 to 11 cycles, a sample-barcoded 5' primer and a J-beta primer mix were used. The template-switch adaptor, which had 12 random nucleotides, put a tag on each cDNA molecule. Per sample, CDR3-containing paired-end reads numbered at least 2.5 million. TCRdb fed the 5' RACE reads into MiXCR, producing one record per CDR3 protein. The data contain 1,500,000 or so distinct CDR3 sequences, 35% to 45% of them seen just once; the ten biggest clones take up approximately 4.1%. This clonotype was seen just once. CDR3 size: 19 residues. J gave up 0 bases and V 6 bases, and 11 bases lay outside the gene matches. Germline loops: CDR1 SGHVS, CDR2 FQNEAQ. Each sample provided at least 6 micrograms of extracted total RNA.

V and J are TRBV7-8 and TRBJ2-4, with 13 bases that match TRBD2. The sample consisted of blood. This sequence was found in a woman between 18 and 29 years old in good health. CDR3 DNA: TGTGCCAGCAGTCCCACCGGACTAGCGGGGGCCCTAGCCAAAAACATTCAGTACTTC. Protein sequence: CASSPTGLAGALAKNIQYF.